These T cell receptor beta chains were read from a single sample in a study of T cells in narcolepsy. Generated by immunoSEQ multiplex PCR, the TCRdb table keeps only in-frame clones and is missing some. The data show under 35,000 clones, approximately 84% seen once. Sequencing input: memory (CD45RA-) CD4+ T cells from blood. The receptors originated from a human donor in good health. CDR3s leave out the opening cysteine and the closing phenylalanine or tryptophan. Each record gives: CDR3 protein, V gene, J gene.

CDR3aa: ASNVRQPYGYT
v_gene: TRBV2
j_gene: TRBJ1-2

CDR3aa: ASSEIGQGKNEQY
v_gene: TRBV2
j_gene: -

CDR3aa: ASSLGLSSGSGGSADTQY
v_gene: TRBV5-1
j_gene: TRBJ2-3

CDR3aa: ASSVKRGEPGGTDTQY
v_gene: TRBV10-2
j_gene: TRBJ2-3

CDR3aa: ASSHTSRETGELF
v_gene: TRBV4-1
j_gene: TRBJ2-2

CDR3aa: ASSLGSGGQETQY
v_gene: TRBV7-2
j_gene: TRBJ2-5

CDR3aa: ASSIGGLQETQY
v_gene: TRBV28
j_gene: TRBJ2-5

CDR3aa: ASKTLSESTDTQY
v_gene: TRBV11-2
j_gene: TRBJ2-3

CDR3aa: ASSLGAGMGSGELF
v_gene: TRBV10-2
j_gene: TRBJ2-2

CDR3aa: ASSSGLAGTQY
v_gene: TRBV7-9
j_gene: TRBJ2-3

CDR3aa: ASSQPSGRPADTQY
v_gene: TRBV27
j_gene: TRBJ2-3

CDR3aa: ASSITGTGYSDTQY
v_gene: TRBV5-1
j_gene: TRBJ2-3

CDR3aa: ASSPLIMNTEAF
v_gene: TRBV6-5
j_gene: TRBJ1-1

CDR3aa: ASSPRGGASYEQY
v_gene: TRBV11-2
j_gene: TRBJ2-7

CDR3aa: ASSVTHLDRDEQY
v_gene: TRBV5-4
j_gene: TRBJ2-7

CDR3aa: ASSYRIQGRGWPQH
v_gene: TRBV19
j_gene: TRBJ1-5

CDR3aa: ASRQGANEQF
v_gene: TRBV6-5
j_gene: TRBJ2-1

CDR3aa: ASSPRQGLSYEQY
v_gene: TRBV11-2
j_gene: TRBJ2-7

CDR3aa: ASSLFKGLDSPLH
v_gene: TRBV5-1
j_gene: TRBJ1-6

CDR3aa: ASSQDWTSGSRETQY
v_gene: TRBV4-1
j_gene: TRBJ2-5

CDR3aa: ASRATGAWADTQY
v_gene: TRBV6-1
j_gene: TRBJ2-3

CDR3aa: ASSRTTSGGATSNEQF
v_gene: TRBV5-5
j_gene: TRBJ2-1